Listed below are T cell receptor beta chains from one sample, sequenced in a study of cytomegalovirus exposure and HLA in healthy donors. Some clones are missing from TCRdb's copy, which holds only in-frame ones; the method was immunoSEQ multiplex PCR. The data show 100,000 to 150,000 clones, over 80% seen once. Source material: PBMCs. Receptor source: a boy aged 10-17 years in good health and CMV-seronegative. CDR3s include the opening cysteine and the closing phenylalanine or tryptophan. The D gene is left open where the match is weak. The listing skips clone size in some rows; elsewhere it reads once, few, many or a size class.

TGTGCCAGCAGCTTATCGGACAGGGGGGTACTGTTTTTT	CASSLSDRGVLFF	TRBD1	NA	TRBJ1-4	13	TRBV13
TGTGCCAGCAATCCGGGACAGGGGAACTATGGCTACACCTTC	CASNPGQGNYGYTF	TRBD1	NA	TRBJ1-2	14	TRBV27
TGTGCCAGCAGTTACTCGGGGCTGAACACTGAAGCTTTCTTT	CASSYSGLNTEAFF	NA	NA	TRBJ1-1	14	TRBV6-5
TGTGCCAGCAGTTCCCTCGCGGATACGCAGTATTTT	CASSSLADTQYF	NA	NA	TRBJ2-3	12	TRBV6-5
TGTGCCAGCAGTTTCGCGGGGCGGGAGGGGAATACGCAGTATTTT	CASSFAGREGNTQYF	TRBD2	NA	TRBJ2-3	15	TRBV28
TGTGCCAGCAGCGAACCGGGTTGGATCGGGAGGGCCGAAGATACGCAGTATTTT	CASSEPGWIGRAEDTQYF	TRBD2	NA	TRBJ2-3	18	TRBV7-9
TGTGCCTGGAGTTCCATGAACACTGAAGCTTTCTTT	CAWSSMNTEAFF	NA	NA	TRBJ1-1	12	TRBV30
TGCGCCAGCAGCCCGGCGGGACTCAAATATGGCTACACCTTC	CASSPAGLKYGYTF	NA	NA	TRBJ1-2	14	TRBV5-1
TGTGCCAGCAGCTTAGGGAGGGGCTACTTCCTCGGCGAGCAGTACTTC	CASSLGRGYFLGEQYF	NA	few	TRBJ2-7	16	TRBV7-9
TGTGCCTGGAGTGTACAATCGGGTGGAGGGACAGATACGCAGTATTTT	CAWSVQSGGGTDTQYF	NA	NA	TRBJ2-3	16	TRBV30
TGTGCCAGCAGTTACTACGGGACAGGCTTCTCCTACGAGCAGTACTTC	CASSYYGTGFSYEQYF	TRBD1	NA	TRBJ2-7	16	TRBV6-5
TGTGCCAGCAGCCTAGGACAGGGGGAGACCCAGTACTTC	CASSLGQGETQYF	TRBD1	NA	TRBJ2-5	13	TRBV11-1
TGTGCCAGCAGTGACTCCAAAAACATTCAGTACTTC	CASSDSKNIQYF	NA	NA	TRBJ2-4	12	TRBV2
TGTGCCAGCAGTTACGGGACAGGGCGCGGTGAGCAGTTCTTC	CASSYGTGRGEQFF	TRBD1	NA	TRBJ2-1	14	TRBV6-5
TGTGCCAGCAGCTTCGGGGGTATTGCAACTAATGAAAAACTGTTTTTT	CASSFGGIATNEKLFF	NA	few	TRBJ1-4	16	TRBV5-5
TGCGCCAGCAGCTGGGGGACAGACAATCAGCCCCAGCATTTT	CASSWGTDNQPQHF	TRBD1	NA	TRBJ1-5	14	TRBV5-1
TGCGCCAGCAGCCAAGTGCAACACAGGGGGCAGTCGGAGGAAAAACTGTTTTTT	CASSQVQHRGQSEEKLFF	TRBD1	NA	TRBJ1-4	18	TRBV4-1
TGTGCCACCCGGGGGATCTACAATGAGCAGTTCTTC	CATRGIYNEQFF	NA	NA	TRBJ2-1	12	TRBV2
TGTGCCTGGAGTGGGGGCACGGCTAATGAAAAACTGTTTTTT	CAWSGGTANEKLFF	NA	NA	TRBJ1-4	14	TRBV30
TGTGCCAGCAGCGGGGGGGGACTAGCGGTAATAGATACGCAGTATTTT	CASSGGGLAVIDTQYF	TRBD2	NA	TRBJ2-3	16	TRBV2
TGTGCCAGCAGCCCCGATTCTACTCACTCAGATACGCAGTATTTT	CASSPDSTHSDTQYF	NA	NA	TRBJ2-3	15	TRBV7-9
TGTGCCAGCAGCCCGACTACCCCCTCCTACAATGAGCAGTTCTTC	CASSPTTPSYNEQFF	NA	few	TRBJ2-1	15	TRBV2
TGTGCCAGCATTAAAAACAGGGGGGAGACTGAAGCTTTCTTT	CASIKNRGETEAFF	TRBD1	few	TRBJ1-1	14	TRBV6-5
TGCAGCGGCGATACAGGGTTATATGGCACTGAAGCTTTCTTT	CSGDTGLYGTEAFF	NA	NA	TRBJ1-1	14	TRBV29-1
TGTGCCAGCAGTGAACTCCGCGGCTCTGGAAACACCATATATTTT	CASSELRGSGNTIYF	NA	NA	TRBJ1-3	15	TRBV6-1
TGTGCCAGCAGCTTAGCCCGACTAGCATCCGAGCAGTACTTC	CASSLARLASEQYF	TRBD2	NA	TRBJ2-7	14	TRBV11-3
TGTGCCAGCAGTGACCGGGAGGGGTACGAGCAGTACTTC	CASSDREGYEQYF	TRBD2	few	TRBJ2-7	13	TRBV2
TGTGCCAGCAGCAAAGATACACTTGAGTGGGACAGGGGGCACTACTTC	CASSKDTLEWDRGHYF	NA	NA	TRBJ2-7	16	TRBV21-1
TGTGCCTGGGACAGGGACAATCAGCCCCAGCATTTT	CAWDRDNQPQHF	TRBD1	NA	TRBJ1-5	12	TRBV30
TGTGCCTGGGGCTTAGGGGGTAATTATCAGCCCCAGCATTTT	CAWGLGGNYQPQHF	NA	NA	TRBJ1-5	14	TRBV30
TGTGCCAGCAGCTCACTAAGGGGATCCGGGGAGCTGTTTTTT	CASSSLRGSGELFF	NA	NA	TRBJ2-2	14	TRBV7-6
TGTGCCAGCAGTTGGGCAGGGGAAGGAGGTGAGCAGTTCTTC	CASSWAGEGGEQFF	NA	NA	TRBJ2-1	14	TRBV27
TGTGCCAGCAGCTTAGTACACGGGAGTAGTCCAGATACGCAGTATTTT	CASSLVHGSSPDTQYF	NA	NA	TRBJ2-3	16	TRBV7-9
TGTGCCAGCAGTGAATGGGAGGAGAAAAAACTGTTTTTT	CASSEWEEKKLFF	NA	NA	TRBJ1-4	13	TRBV25-1
TGTGCCTGGGGAGGGGAGGCCCAGTACTTC	CAWGGEAQYF	NA	NA	TRBJ2-5	10	TRBV30
TGTGCCAGCAGCTCTCTAGCGGACCTAGCCAAAAACATTCAGTACTTC	CASSSLADLAKNIQYF	TRBD2	NA	TRBJ2-4	16	TRBV7-9
TGTGCCAGCAGCTTATCGGTTACCGGGGAGCTGTTTTTT	CASSLSVTGELFF	NA	once	TRBJ2-2	13	TRBV7-2
TGCGCCAGCAGCCAAGTTACAGGGGTTGAGCAGTACTTC	CASSQVTGVEQYF	TRBD1	once	TRBJ2-7	13	TRBV4-1
TGTGCCAGCAGTTTATCGGCCTCGACAGATACGCAGTATTTT	CASSLSASTDTQYF	NA	NA	TRBJ2-3	14	TRBV27
TGTGCCAGCAGCTCCCACAGGGAAGAGACCCAGTACTTC	CASSSHREETQYF	NA	NA	TRBJ2-5	13	TRBV5-6
TGTGCCAGCAGAGAATGGACTAGCGGGATATCCGGGGAGCTGTTTTTT	CASREWTSGISGELFF	TRBD2	NA	TRBJ2-2	16	TRBV2
TGTGCCTGGGGAGGGTCCTACGAGCAGTACTTC	CAWGGSYEQYF	NA	NA	TRBJ2-7	11	TRBV30
TGCAGCGTTGAGGGACAGGGGCCATACAATGAGCAGTTCTTC	CSVEGQGPYNEQFF	TRBD1	NA	TRBJ2-1	14	TRBV29-1
TGTGCCAGCAGGAGAACAGGGGAGGCAGGAAACACCATATATTTT	CASRRTGEAGNTIYF	TRBD1	NA	TRBJ1-3	15	TRBV6-5